Included here is one T cell receptor beta chain sequence, with context. The source of the sample is a study of shared T cell receptors in the human thymus. Assay: immunoSEQ multiplex PCR; the TCRdb copy retains only in-frame clones and omits some. The table shows roughly 660,000 clones, with around nine tenths occurring only once. This CDR3 has 16 amino acids. V was cut by 1 base and J by 0 bases, with 13 bases left in between. Germline V gene lookup returns CDR1 GTSNPN and CDR2 SVGIG (reference sequence). This sample also appeared in a second study, on human thymus T cells. As reported in that work: The thymus was resected at corrective cardiac surgery. As related research reported, thymic repertoires overlapped highly among unrelated individuals.

Sequenced input: thymocytes. The chain combines TRBV30 with TRBJ2-4, with a possible D match to TRBD1 (6 bases). The receptor was isolated from a boy younger than two with a congenital heart defect. In nucleotides, the CDR3 is TGTGCCTGGAGTGGCCCCTTCAGGGGAGCCAAAAACATTCAGTACTTC. This codes for CAWSGPFRGAKNIQYF.